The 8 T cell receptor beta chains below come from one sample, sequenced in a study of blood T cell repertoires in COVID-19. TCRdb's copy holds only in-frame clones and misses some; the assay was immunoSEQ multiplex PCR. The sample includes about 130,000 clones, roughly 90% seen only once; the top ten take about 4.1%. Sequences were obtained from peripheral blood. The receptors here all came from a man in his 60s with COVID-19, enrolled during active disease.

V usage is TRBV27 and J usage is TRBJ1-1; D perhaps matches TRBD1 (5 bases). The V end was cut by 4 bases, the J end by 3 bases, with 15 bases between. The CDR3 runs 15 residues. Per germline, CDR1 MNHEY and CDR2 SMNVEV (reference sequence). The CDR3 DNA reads TGTGCCAGCAGTTATGAGCGGGGCATGGACACTGAAGCTTTCTTT. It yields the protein CASSYERGMDTEAFF.

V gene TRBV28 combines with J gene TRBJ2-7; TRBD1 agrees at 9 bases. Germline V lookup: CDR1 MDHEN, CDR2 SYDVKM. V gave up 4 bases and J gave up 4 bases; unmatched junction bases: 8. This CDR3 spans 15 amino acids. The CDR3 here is CASSSGTGFRYEQYF. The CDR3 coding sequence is TGTGCCAGCAGTTCCGGGACAGGGTTTCGATACGAGCAGTACTTC.

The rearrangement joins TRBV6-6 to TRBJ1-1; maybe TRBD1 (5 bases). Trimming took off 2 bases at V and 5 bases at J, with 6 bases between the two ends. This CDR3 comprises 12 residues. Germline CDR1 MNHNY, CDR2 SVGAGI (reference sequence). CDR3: CASSYKGTEAFF. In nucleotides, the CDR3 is TGTGCCAGCAGTTACAAGGGGACTGAAGCTTTCTTT.

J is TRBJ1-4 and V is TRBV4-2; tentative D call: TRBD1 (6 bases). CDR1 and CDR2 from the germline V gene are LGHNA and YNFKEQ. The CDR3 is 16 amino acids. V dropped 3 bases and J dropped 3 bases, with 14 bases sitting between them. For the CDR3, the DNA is TGTGCCAGCAGCCAGGCCAACAGGGTCCCTAATGAAAAACTGTTTTTT. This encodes CASSQANRVPNEKLFF.

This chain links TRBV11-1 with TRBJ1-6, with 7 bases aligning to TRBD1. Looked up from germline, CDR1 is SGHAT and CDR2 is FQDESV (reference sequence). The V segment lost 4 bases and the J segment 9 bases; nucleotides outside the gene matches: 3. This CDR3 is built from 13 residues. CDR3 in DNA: TGTGCCAGCAGCTCGACAGGGTCTTCACCCCTCCACTTT. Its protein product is CASSSTGSSPLHF.

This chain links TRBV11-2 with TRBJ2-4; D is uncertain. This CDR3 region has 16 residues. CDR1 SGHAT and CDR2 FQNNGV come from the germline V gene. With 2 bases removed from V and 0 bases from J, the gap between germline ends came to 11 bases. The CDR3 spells CASSLHLRLAKNIQYF. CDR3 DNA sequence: TGTGCCAGCAGCTTACATTTGCGACTAGCCAAAAACATTCAGTACTTC.

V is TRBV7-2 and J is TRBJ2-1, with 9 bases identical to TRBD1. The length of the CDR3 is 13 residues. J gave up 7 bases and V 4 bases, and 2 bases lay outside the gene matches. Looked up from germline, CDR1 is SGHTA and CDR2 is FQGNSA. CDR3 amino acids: CASSSDRGNEQFF. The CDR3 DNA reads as TGTGCCAGCAGCTCGGACAGGGGTAATGAGCAGTTCTTC.

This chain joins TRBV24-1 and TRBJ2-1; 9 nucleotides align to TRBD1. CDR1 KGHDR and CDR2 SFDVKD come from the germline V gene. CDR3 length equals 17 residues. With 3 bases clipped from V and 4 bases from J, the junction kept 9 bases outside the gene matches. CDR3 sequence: CATSDPQQGAQYNEQFF. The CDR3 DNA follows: TGTGCCACCAGTGATCCGCAACAGGGGGCTCAATACAATGAGCAGTTCTTC.